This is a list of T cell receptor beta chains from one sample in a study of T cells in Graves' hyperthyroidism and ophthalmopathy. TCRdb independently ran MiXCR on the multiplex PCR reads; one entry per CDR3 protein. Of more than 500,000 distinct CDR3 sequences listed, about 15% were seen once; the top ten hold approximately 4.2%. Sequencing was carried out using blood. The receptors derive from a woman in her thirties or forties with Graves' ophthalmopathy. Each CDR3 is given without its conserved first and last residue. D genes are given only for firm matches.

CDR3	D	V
ASSPITGRPERPYEQY	TRBD2	TRBV28
AAGVTYEQY	.	TRBV30
ASRPVGKGQPQH	.	TRBV7-8
ASSLSDRMNAEAF	.	TRBV28
ATSDRLGGDEAF	.	TRBV24-1
ASSLGTGGFYEQY	TRBD1	TRBV7-2
ASRRVELQY	.	TRBV12-3/TRBV12-4
SVATRTEAF	.	TRBV29-1
SAPGQGTSETQY	TRBD1	TRBV20-1
AWSVGTGGAYEQY	TRBD1	TRBV30
ASSPYSGLLGTQETQY	.	TRBV27
ASSPTGTAQETQY	TRBD1	TRBV7-2
ASSPQLAGNQETQY	TRBD2	TRBV11-2
ASSQLGDSGTAKNIQY	TRBD2	TRBV14
ASKGLGNQPQH	.	TRBV6-2/TRBV6-3
ASSLDLSGPFTDTQY	.	TRBV11-2
ASSFREEAF	.	TRBV12-3/TRBV12-4
ASSTETEYGYT	.	TRBV19
ASSPKASMEQY	.	TRBV19
SARDVAGPRPYEQY	.	TRBV20-1
ASSPLTSGKIFGELF	TRBD2	TRBV11-2
ASSGPQKGLGEQY	.	TRBV28
ASSLSRAGGQETQY	TRBD1	TRBV4-1
ASSSTRTTGLSYGYT	.	TRBV27